Below, 15 T cell receptor beta chains from the same sample are listed, as sequenced in a study of sequential checkpoint blockade in melanoma (dated by TCRdb to the late 2010s). The library relied on the immunoSEQ multiplex PCR assay. The table was pulled from immuneACCESS by TCRdb, which kept in-frame rearrangements only. Such tables lose some clones; where checked, under half of the loss comes from unresolved V genes, and the rest has no known cause. The sample table contains approximately 40,000 clones; only one count was recorded for roughly 89% of them. Around 12% of the sample belongs to the ten largest clones. Read against the paper, the sample's treatment or condition label means: randomized to nivolumab then ipilimumab (arm A) or the reverse (arm B). This sample comprised CD8+ T cells sorted from blood (inferred from file names), obtained from a patient given nivolumab and ipilimumab in sequence. The receptors derive from a human donor with melanoma.

The CDR3 DNA reads TGTGCCAGCAGTTCCCCGCTAAACGAGGGAGATACGCAGTATTTT. Its translation: CASSSPLNEGDTQYF. The chain uses TRBV27 and TRBJ2-3; TRBD2 might be the D (5 bases). This CDR3 is built from 15 residues. CDR1 and CDR2 (germline): MNHEY, SMNVEV (reference sequence). With 4 bases removed from V and 5 bases from J, the gap between germline ends came to 16 bases.

The V and J genes are TRBV11-2 and TRBJ2-7, with D possibly being TRBD2 (7 bases). CDR1 and CDR2 (germline): SGHAT, FQNNGV. V was cut by 5 bases and J by 10 bases, with 21 bases left in between. This CDR3 is 14 amino acids long. DNA for the CDR3: TGTGCCAGCAGCGCCCCGGGGGGCGCCTTGCTTCAGTACGTC. This codes for CASSAPGGALLQYV.

This clone was seen once. The chain recombines TRBV5-8 with TRBJ2-7; 9 nucleotides agree with TRBD2. The CDR3 is 15 residues long. Germline CDR1 is SGHTS and CDR2 is YDEGEE. V lost 1 base to trimming and J lost 1 base; unmatched junction nucleotides: 3. The CDR3: CASSLTSGLSYEQYF. CDR3 nucleotide sequence: TGTGCCAGCAGCTTGACTAGCGGGCTGTCCTACGAGCAGTACTTC.

The chain employs TRBV10-2 and TRBJ1-1, with TRBD1 as a possible D gene (5 bases). The ends were cut back, 6 bases at V and 4 bases at J, with 12 bases in the middle. Germline V gives CDR1 WSHSY, CDR2 SAAADI. This CDR3 contains 13 residues. The CDR3 sequence is CASSELGGTEAFF. The CDR3 DNA sequence: TGCGCCAGCAGCGAATTGGGGGGCACTGAAGCTTTCTTT.

This chain links TRBV29-1 with TRBJ2-1; 8 bases are a match to TRBD1. There are 14 residues in the CDR3. V was clipped by 4 bases and J by 2 bases; unmatched bases: 4. Per the germline V gene, CDR1 is SQVTM and CDR2 is ANQGSEA. CDR3 bases: TGCAGCGTTGCAGGGGGCGCAGCCTACAATGAGCAGTTCTTC. This encodes CSVAGGAAYNEQFF.

The rearrangement uses TRBV4-1 and TRBJ2-1; possibly TRBD1 for D (5 bases). V was clipped by 1 base and J by 0 bases, with 13 bases between them. This CDR3 has 17 residues. From germline, CDR1 is MGHRA and CDR2 YSYEKL. CDR3 nucleotide sequence: TGCGCCAGCAGCCAAGTTCAGACAGTACTCTCCTACAATGAGCAGTTCTTC. Protein sequence: CASSQVQTVLSYNEQFF.

The chain joins TRBV28 to TRBJ2-2, with 7 bases fitting TRBD1. Looked up from germline, CDR1 is MDHEN and CDR2 is SYDVKM. V shed 4 bases, J shed 1 base, and the junction held 3 bases outside the gene matches. The CDR3 runs 15 residues. For the CDR3, the DNA is TGTGCCAGCAGTTCTCGACAGGGGAACACCGGGGAGCTGTTTTTT. It specifies CASSSRQGNTGELFF.

A remark on this clone: The sample holds other DNA sequences that translate to the same CDR3. The J gene is TRBJ2-7, the V gene TRBV19; D not resolved. This CDR3 has 15 residues. V lost 3 bases and J 0 bases, leaving 12 bases between the germline ends. Germline CDR1 is LNHDA and CDR2 is SQIVND (reference sequence). The CDR3 coding sequence is TGTGCCAGTAGTATCGGTTCAGGCTTCTCCTACGAGCAGTACTTC. Amino acids: CASSIGSGFSYEQYF.

About this clone itself: At one of its ends the junction is not consistent with the germline gene, which may arise from a read error. The chain links TRBV7-7 to TRBJ1-3; no reliable D call. Germline V gene sequence: CDR1 SSHAT, CDR2 FNYEAQ (reference sequence). This CDR3 region has 18 residues. The CDR3 nucleotides read TGTGCTAGCAGCCCGGGTCCCTTTCAGCTAACCTCTGGAAACACCATATATTTT. Translated, it gives CASSPGPFQLTSGNTIYF.

The rearrangement links TRBV28 to TRBJ2-1; perhaps TRBD1 as D (5 bases). The V end was cut by 5 bases, the J end by 6 bases, with 17 bases between. Germline CDR1 MDHEN, CDR2 SYDVKM. This CDR3 contains 15 residues. The CDR3 spells CASSLPFDSINEQFF. Here the CDR3 DNA reads TGTGCCAGCAGTCTCCCCTTCGACAGTATCAATGAGCAGTTCTTC. Drawing the rest from reference TRBV28 and TRBJ2-1, the complete variable domain is DVKVTQSSRYLVKRTGEKVFLECVQDMDHENMFWYRQDPGLGLRLIYFSYDVKMKEKGDIPEGYSVSREKKERFSLILESASTNQTSMYLCASSLPFDSINEQFFGPGTRLTVL.

This sequence joins TRBV11-2 and TRBJ2-7; D is perhaps TRBD2 (7 bases). Germline assignment: CDR1 SGHAT and CDR2 FQNNGV. The CDR3 is made up of 14 amino acids. V lost 1 base and J lost 8, with 15 bases in between. CDR3 amino acids: CASSLGGGSFQQYF. In DNA, the CDR3 is TGTGCCAGCAGCTTAGGGGGGGGCAGTTTCCAGCAGTACTTC.

Comments on this clone: The junction departs from the called germline gene at one end, perhaps through a read error. CDR3 nucleotides: TGTGCTAGCAGCTTAGGAGAGGGCGAGACCCAGTACTTC. Protein sequence: CASSLGEGETQYF. The chain has TRBV7-7 and TRBJ2-5, with D possibly matching TRBD2 (5 bases). The CDR3 extends over 13 amino acids. CDR1 SSHAT and CDR2 FNYEAQ come from the germline V gene (reference sequence). The full variable domain, with the rest looked up from reference TRBV7-7 and TRBJ2-5, is GAGVSQSPRYKVTKRGQDVTLRCDPISSHATLYWYQQALGQGPEFLTYFNYEAQPDKSGLPSDRFSAERPEGSISTLTIQRTEQRDSAMYRCASSLGEGETQYFGPGTRLLVL.

V is TRBV19 and J is TRBJ2-1, with D maybe TRBD2 (5 bases). The CDR3 length is 14 residues. CDR1 and CDR2 from the germline V gene are LNHDA and SQIVND (reference sequence). The V and J ends lost 3 bases and 6 bases respectively, with 12 bases between them. The CDR3: CASSIVSGGNEQFF. The CDR3 nucleotides are TGTGCCAGTAGTATTGTAAGCGGCGGCAATGAGCAGTTCTTC.

This clone was detected once. The V and J genes are TRBV5-6 and TRBJ2-5; 7 nucleotides align to TRBD2. Trimming at V came to 1 base and at J to 4 bases, leaving 19 bases not matched to a gene. There are 19 residues in the CDR3. Germline V gene data show CDR1 as SGHDT and CDR2 as YYEEEE. The CDR3 DNA reads TGTGCCAGCAGCTTGAAGTCGGGTCTAGCGGCGATCTGGGGAGAGACCCAGTACTTC. As protein: CASSLKSGLAAIWGETQYF.

The CDR3 region is CASSVRDIDYGYTF. The CDR3 DNA is TGTGCCAGCAGCGTCCGGGACATTGACTATGGCTACACCTTC. This chain joins TRBV9 and TRBJ1-2, with D tentatively TRBD1 (6 bases). Germline V gene sequence: CDR1 SGDLS, CDR2 YYNGEE. Between the trimmed V and J ends, which lost 2 bases and 3 bases, there was a span of 11 bases. The CDR3 runs 14 residues.